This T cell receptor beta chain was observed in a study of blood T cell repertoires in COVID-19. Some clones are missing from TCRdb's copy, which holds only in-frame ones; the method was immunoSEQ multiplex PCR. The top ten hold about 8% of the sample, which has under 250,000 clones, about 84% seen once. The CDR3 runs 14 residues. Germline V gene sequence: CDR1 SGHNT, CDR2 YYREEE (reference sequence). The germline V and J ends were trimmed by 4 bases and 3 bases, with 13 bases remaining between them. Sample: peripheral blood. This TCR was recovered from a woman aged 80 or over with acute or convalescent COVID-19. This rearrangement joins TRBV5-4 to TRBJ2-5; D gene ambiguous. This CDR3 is CASSPHRQEETQYF. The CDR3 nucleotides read TGTGCCAGCAGCCCCCATAGACAAGAAGAGACCCAGTACTTC.